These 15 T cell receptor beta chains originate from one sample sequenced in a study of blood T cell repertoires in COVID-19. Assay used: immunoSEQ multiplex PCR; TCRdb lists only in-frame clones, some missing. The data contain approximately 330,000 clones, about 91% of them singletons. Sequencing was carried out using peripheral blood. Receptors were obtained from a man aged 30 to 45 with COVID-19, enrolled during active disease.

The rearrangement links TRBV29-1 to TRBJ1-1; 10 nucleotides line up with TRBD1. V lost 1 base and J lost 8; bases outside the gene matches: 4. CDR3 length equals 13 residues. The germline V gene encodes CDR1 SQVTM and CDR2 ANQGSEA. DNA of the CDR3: TGCAGCGTTGAAGGGGGACAGGGGACAGAAGCTTTCTTT. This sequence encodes CSVEGGQGTEAFF.

DNA for the CDR3: TGTGCCTGGAGTCGGGGAGGGGGGACTGAAGCTTTCTTT. Its translation is CAWSRGGGTEAFF. The chain combines TRBV30 with TRBJ1-1, with a weak D call TRBD1 (6 bases). The CDR3 covers 13 residues. V was clipped by 2 bases and J by 5 bases, with 12 bases between them. Germline values: CDR1 GTSNPN, CDR2 SVGIG (reference sequence).

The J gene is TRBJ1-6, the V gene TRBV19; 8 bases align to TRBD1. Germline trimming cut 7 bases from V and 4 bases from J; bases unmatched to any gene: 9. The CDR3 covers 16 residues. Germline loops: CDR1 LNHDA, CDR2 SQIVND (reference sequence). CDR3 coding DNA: TGTGCCAGTACCCCGGCAGGGGGCCGGTATAATTCACCCCTCCACTTT. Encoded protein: CASTPAGGRYNSPLHF.

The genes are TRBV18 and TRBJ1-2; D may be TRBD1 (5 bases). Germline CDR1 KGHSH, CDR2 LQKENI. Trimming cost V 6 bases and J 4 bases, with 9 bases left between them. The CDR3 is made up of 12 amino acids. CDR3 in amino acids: CASSATVYGYTF. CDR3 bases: TGTGCCAGCTCCGCGACAGTCTATGGCTACACCTTC.

Here the CDR3 reads CASSLNPGQGEAFF. The CDR3 DNA sequence: TGTGCCAGCAGCTTAAACCCGGGACAGGGTGAAGCTTTCTTT. The chain recombines TRBV7-3 with TRBJ1-1, with 9 bases aligning to TRBD1. V dropped 1 base and J dropped 7; count of bases not matched to a gene: 4. There are 14 residues in the CDR3. Germline V lookup: CDR1 SGHTA, CDR2 FQGTGA.

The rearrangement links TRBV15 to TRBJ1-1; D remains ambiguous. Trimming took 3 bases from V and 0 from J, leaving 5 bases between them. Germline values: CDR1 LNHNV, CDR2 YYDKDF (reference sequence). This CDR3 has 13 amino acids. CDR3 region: CATSRQMNTEAFF. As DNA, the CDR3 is TGTGCCACCAGCAGGCAGATGAACACTGAAGCTTTCTTT.

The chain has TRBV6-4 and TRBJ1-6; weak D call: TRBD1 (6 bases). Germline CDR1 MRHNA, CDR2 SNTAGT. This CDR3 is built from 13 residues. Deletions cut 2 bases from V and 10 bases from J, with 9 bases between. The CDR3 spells CASSDQQGSPLHF. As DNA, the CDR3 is TGTGCCAGCAGTGACCAACAGGGATCACCCCTCCACTTT.

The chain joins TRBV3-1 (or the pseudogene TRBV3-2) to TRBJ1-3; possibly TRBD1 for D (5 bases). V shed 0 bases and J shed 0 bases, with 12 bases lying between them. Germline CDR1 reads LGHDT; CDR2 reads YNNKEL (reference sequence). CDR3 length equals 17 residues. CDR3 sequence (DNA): TGTGCCAGCAGCCAAGATCTCAGGGCTTACTCTGGAAACACCATATATTTT. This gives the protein CASSQDLRAYSGNTIYF.

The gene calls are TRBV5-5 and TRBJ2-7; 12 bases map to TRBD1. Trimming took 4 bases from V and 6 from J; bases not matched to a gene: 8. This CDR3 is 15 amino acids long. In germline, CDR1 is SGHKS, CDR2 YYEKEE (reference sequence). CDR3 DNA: TGTGCCAGCAGCGGGACAGGGGGCGCCTTTTTCGAGCAGTACTTC. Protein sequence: CASSGTGGAFFEQYF.

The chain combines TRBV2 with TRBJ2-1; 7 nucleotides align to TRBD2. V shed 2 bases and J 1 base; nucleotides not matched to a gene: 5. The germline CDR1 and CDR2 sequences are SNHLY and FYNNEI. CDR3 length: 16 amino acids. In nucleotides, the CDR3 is TGTGCCAGCAGTGAAATGGGGGGGAATTCCTACAATGAGCAGTTCTTC. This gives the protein CASSEMGGNSYNEQFF.

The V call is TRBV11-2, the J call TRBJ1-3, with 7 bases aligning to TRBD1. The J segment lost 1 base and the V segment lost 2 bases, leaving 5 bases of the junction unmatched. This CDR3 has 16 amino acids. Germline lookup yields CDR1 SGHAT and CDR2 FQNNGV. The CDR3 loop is CASSLRDRPSGNTIYF. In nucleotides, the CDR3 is TGTGCCAGCAGCTTACGGGACAGACCTTCTGGAAACACCATATATTTT.

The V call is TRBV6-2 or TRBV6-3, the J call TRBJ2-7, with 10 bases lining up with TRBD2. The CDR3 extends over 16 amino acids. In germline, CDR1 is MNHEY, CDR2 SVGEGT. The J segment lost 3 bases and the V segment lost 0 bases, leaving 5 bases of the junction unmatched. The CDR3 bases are TGTGCCAGCAGTTACTCAGCGGGGGGGCCGGGCTACGAGCAGTACTTC. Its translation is CASSYSAGGPGYEQYF.

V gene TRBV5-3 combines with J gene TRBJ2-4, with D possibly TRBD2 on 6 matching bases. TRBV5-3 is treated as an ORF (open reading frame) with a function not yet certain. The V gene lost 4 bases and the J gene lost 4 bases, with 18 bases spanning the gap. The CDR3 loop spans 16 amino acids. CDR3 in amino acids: CARSGRWDERKNIQYF. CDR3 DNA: TGTGCCAGAAGCGGGAGGTGGGACGAGAGAAAAAACATTCAGTACTTC.

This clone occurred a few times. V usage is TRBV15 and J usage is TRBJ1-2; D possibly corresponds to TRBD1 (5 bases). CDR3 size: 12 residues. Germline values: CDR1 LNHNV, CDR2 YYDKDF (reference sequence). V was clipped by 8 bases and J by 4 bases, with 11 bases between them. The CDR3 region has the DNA TGTGCCACCTCCGGCGGGGGCTATGGCTACACCTTC. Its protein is CATSGGGYGYTF. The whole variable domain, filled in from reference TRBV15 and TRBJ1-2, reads DAMVIQNPRYQVTQFGKPVTLSCSQTLNHNVMYWYQQKSSQAPKLLFHYYDKDFNNEADTPDNFQSRRPNTSFCFLDIRSPGLGDTAMYLCATSGGGYGYTFGSGTRLTVV.

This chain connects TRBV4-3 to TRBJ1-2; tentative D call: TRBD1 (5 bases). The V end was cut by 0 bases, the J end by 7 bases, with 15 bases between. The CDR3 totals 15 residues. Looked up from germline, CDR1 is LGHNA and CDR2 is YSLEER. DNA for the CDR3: TGCGCCAGCAGCCAAGATCGGTCCGGGGGAGGTGGCTACACCTTC. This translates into CASSQDRSGGGGYTF.